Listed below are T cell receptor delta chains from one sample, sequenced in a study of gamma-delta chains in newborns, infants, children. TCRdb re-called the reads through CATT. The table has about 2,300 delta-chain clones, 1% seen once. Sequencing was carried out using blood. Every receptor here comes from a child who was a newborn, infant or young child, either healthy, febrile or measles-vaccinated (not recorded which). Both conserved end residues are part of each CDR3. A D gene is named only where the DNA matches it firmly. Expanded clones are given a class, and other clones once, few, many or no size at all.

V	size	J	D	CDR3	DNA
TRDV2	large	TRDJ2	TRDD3	CACDTVGDTAQLFF	TGTGCCTGTGACACCGTGGGGGATACAGCACAACTCTTCTTT
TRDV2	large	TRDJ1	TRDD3	CACDRLGVHTDKLIF	TGTGCCTGTGACCGGCTGGGGGTCCACACCGATAAACTCATCTTT
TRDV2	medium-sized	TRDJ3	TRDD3	CACDTGGYRSSWDTRQMFF	TGTGCCTGTGACACTGGGGGATACAGGAGCTCCTGGGACACCCGACAGATGTTTTTC
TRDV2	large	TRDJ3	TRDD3	CACDTYWGIRSSWDTRQMFF	TGTGCCTGTGACACGTACTGGGGGATACGGAGCTCCTGGGACACCCGACAGATGTTTTTC
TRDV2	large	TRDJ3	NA	CACDTLRILRSWDTRQMFF	TGTGCCTGTGACACCCTCCGGATACTCAGGTCCTGGGACACCCGACAGATGTTTTTC
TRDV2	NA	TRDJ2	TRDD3	CACDVLGDTAKLFF	TGTGCCTGTGACGTACTGGGGGATACAGCTAAACTCTTCTTT
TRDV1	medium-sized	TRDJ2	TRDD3	CALGELLPTGGYFSQLFF	TGTGCTCTTGGGGAACTTCTTCCTACTGGGGGATACTTCTCTCAACTCTTCTTT
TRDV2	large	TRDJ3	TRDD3	CACDTYWGSSWDTRQMFF	TGTGCCTGTGACACCTACTGGGGGAGCTCCTGGGACACCCGACAGATGTTTTTC
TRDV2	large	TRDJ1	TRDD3	CACDTGGYTDKLIF	TGTGCCTGTGACACCGGGGGATACACCGATAAACTCATCTTT
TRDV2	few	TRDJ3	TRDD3	CACDSTPLGDSSWDTRQMFF	TGTGCCTGTGACTCAACCCCTCTTGGGGATAGCTCCTGGGACACCCGACAGATGTTTTTC
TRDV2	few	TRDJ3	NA	CACDLLGSWDTRQMFF	TGTGCCTGTGACCTACTGGGCTCCTGGGACACCCGACAGATGTTTTTC
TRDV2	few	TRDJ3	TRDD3	CACDTVLGDTRPWDTRQIFF	TGTGCCTGTGACACCGTACTGGGGGATACTCGCCCCTGGGACACCCGACAGATATTTTTC
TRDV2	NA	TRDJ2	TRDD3	CACDPVLGDTPAQLFF	TGTGCCTGTGACCCCGTACTGGGGGATACGCCAGCACAACTCTTCTTT
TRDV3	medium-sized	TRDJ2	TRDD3	CAFSGGYALTAQLFF	TGTGCCTTTTCCGGGGGATACGCTTTGACAGCACAACTCTTCTTT
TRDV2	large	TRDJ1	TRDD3	CACEYWGTDKLIF	TGTGCCTGTGAGTACTGGGGGACCGATAAACTCATCTTT
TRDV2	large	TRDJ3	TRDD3	CACDTGGYESWDTRQMFF	TGTGCCTGTGACACCGGGGGATACGAGTCCTGGGACACCCGACAGATGTTTTTC
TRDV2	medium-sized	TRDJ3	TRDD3	CACDTTGGSWDTRQMFF	TGTGCCTGTGACACCACTGGGGGATCCTGGGACACCCGACAGATGTTTTTC
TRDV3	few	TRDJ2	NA	CAFEGPTAQLFF	TGTGCCTTTGAAGGACCTACAGCACAACTCTTCTTT
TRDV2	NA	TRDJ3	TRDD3	CACDTLGDTSSWDTRQMFF	TGTGCCTGTGACACTCTGGGGGATACAAGCTCCTGGGACACCCGACAGATGTTTTTC
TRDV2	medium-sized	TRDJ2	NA	CACDPLQEPSQLFF	TGTGCCTGTGACCCACTTCAAGAGCCCTCACAACTCTTCTTT
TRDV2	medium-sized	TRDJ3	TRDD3	CACDTVMGEPSSWDTRQMFF	TGTGCCTGTGACACCGTGATGGGGGAACCTAGCTCCTGGGACACCCGACAGATGTTTTTC
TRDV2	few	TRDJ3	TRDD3	CACDTAGGFSWDTRQMFF	TGTGCCTGTGACACCGCTGGGGGCTTCTCCTGGGACACCCGACAGATGTTTTTC
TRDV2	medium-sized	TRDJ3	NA	CACDTVWGTSWDTRQMFF	TGTGCCTGTGACACCGTGTGGGGCACCTCCTGGGACACCCGACAGATGTTTTTC
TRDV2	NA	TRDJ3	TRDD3	CARDTGGYLSWGTRQMFF	TGTGCCCGTGACACTGGGGGATACCTCTCCTGGGGCACCCGACAGATGTTTTTC
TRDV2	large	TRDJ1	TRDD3	CACDTGGYKLIF	TGTGCCTGTGACACTGGGGGATATAAACTCATCTTT
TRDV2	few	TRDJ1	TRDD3	CACDSLLGDTDKLIF	TGTGCCTGTGACTCATTACTGGGGGATACCGATAAACTCATCTTT
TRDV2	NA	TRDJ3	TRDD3	CACDWGIRRSWDTRQMFF	TGTGCCTGTGACTGGGGGATACGACGCTCCTGGGACACCCGACAGATGTTTTTC
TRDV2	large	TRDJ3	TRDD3	CACDNWGSSWDTRQMFF	TGTGCCTGTGACAACTGGGGGAGCTCCTGGGACACCCGACAGATGTTTTTC
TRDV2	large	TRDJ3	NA	CACDPTGTSWDTRQMFF	TGTGCCTGTGACCCTACTGGGACCTCCTGGGACACCCGACAGATGTTTTTC
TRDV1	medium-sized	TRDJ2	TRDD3	CALGVLYWGTALTAQLFF	TGTGCTCTTGGGGTCTTGTACTGGGGGACTGCTTTGACAGCACAACTCTTCTTT
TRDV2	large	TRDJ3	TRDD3	CACDTYWGISWDTRQMFF	TGTGCCTGTGACACGTACTGGGGGATCTCCTGGGACACCCGACAGATGTTTTTC
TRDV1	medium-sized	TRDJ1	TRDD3	CALATGGLGNPYTDKLIF	TGTGCTCTTGCTACTGGGGGATTGGGAAACCCGTACACCGATAAACTCATCTTT
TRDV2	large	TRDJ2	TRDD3	CACDTLLGDAQLFF	TGTGCCTGTGACACCTTACTGGGGGATGCACAACTCTTCTTT
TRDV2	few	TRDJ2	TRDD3	CACDIWGITAQLFF	TGTGCCTGTGACATATGGGGGATAACAGCACAACTCTTCTTT
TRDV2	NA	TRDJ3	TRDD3	CACDTTGGYTLSWDTRQMFF	TGTGCCTGCGACACTACTGGGGGGTACACCCTCTCCTGGGACACCCGACAGATGTTTTTC
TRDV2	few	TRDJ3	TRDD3	CACDTTGGSWDTRQMFF	TGTGCCTGTGACACTACTGGGGGATCCTGGGACACCCGACAGATGTTTTTC
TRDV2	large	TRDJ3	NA	CACDTAGEFSWDTRQMFF	TGTGCCTGTGACACCGCGGGGGAGTTCTCCTGGGACACCCGACAGATGTTTTTC
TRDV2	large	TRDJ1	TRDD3	CACDTVGIGHSHTDKLIF	TGTGCCTGTGACACCGTGGGGATAGGGCACTCACACACCGATAAACTCATCTTT
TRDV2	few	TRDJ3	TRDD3	CACDTLGDPSSWDTRQMFF	TGTGCCTGTGACACCCTGGGGGATCCGAGCTCCTGGGACACCCGACAGATGTTTTTC